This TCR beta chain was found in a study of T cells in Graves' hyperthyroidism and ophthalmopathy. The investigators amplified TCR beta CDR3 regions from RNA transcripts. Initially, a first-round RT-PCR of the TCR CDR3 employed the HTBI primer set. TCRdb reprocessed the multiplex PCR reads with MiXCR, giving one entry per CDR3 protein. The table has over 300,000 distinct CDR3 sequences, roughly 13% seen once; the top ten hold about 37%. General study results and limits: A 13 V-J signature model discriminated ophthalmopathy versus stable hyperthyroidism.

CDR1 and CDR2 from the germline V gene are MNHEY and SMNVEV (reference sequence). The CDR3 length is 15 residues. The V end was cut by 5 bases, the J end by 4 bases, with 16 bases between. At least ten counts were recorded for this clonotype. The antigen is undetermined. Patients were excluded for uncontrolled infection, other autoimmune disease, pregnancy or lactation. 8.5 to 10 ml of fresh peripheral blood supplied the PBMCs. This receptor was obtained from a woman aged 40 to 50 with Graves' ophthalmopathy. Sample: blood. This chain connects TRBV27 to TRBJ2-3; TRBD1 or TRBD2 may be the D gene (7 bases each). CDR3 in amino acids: CASSQQGRDADTQYF. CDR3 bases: TGTGCCAGCAGTCAACAGGGGAGGGATGCAGATACGCAGTATTTT.